Presented here are 31 T cell receptor beta chains from one specimen sequenced in a study of blood T cell repertoires in COVID-19. The repertoire was sequenced with immunoSEQ multiplex PCR; TCRdb's copy has only in-frame clones and lacks some. The profile shows about 25,000 clones, around 90% of them singletons. Sample: peripheral blood. Receptors originate from a human donor with active COVID-19. The donor label of this sample is uncertain.

A few counts support this clone. The chain employs TRBV4-2 and TRBJ2-1, with D tentatively TRBD2 (6 bases). CDR3 length: 15 residues. Germline loops: CDR1 LGHNA, CDR2 YNFKEQ. Trimming took off 1 base at V and 5 bases at J, with 12 bases between the two ends. In DNA form, the CDR3 reads TGTGCCAGCAGCCAAGTAGTTCTAGCGCACAATGAGCAGTTCTTC. The encoded protein is CASSQVVLAHNEQFF.

The rearrangement uses TRBV11-3 and TRBJ1-2, with D uncertain. Germline V gene lookup returns CDR1 SGHNT and CDR2 YENEEA. The CDR3 has 13 amino acids. The V end lost 1 base, the J end lost 2 bases, and 5 bases lay between the germline ends. The CDR3 reads CASSLGRNYGYTF. In nucleotides, the CDR3 is TGTGCCAGCAGCTTAGGCAGGAACTATGGCTACACCTTC.

A single count supports this clone. The chain has TRBV12-3 or TRBV12-4 and TRBJ2-2, with D perhaps TRBD1 (6 bases). The CDR3 is made up of 12 amino acids. Trimming cost V 6 bases and J 4 bases, with 6 bases left between them. In DNA form, the CDR3 reads TGTGCCAGCAGAGGGGGCACCGGGGAGCTGTTTTTT. It is translated as CASRGGTGELFF.

The chain is built from TRBV19 and TRBJ2-1; tentatively, D is TRBD2 (6 bases). The CDR3 covers 15 residues. Germline CDR1 LNHDA, CDR2 SQIVND (reference sequence). Trimming stripped 3 bases from V and 3 bases from J, with 12 bases between. CDR3: CASSIESSVYNEQFF. CDR3 nucleotides: TGTGCCAGTAGTATTGAGTCTAGCGTCTACAATGAGCAGTTCTTC.

The rearrangement links TRBV7-2 to TRBJ2-2; TRBD2 matches at 15 bases. Trimming removed 5 bases from V and 7 bases from J; junction bases left unmatched: 8. Germline V gene lookup returns CDR1 SGHTA and CDR2 FQGNSA. This CDR3 has 17 residues. The CDR3 DNA sequence: TGTGCCAGCAGCGGCGGGACTAGCGGGAGGTGGCGCGGGGAGCTGTTTTTT. Its protein product is CASSGGTSGRWRGELFF.

The chain couples TRBV27 to TRBJ1-6, with D possibly being TRBD1 (6 bases). The V end lost 3 bases, the J end lost 5 bases, and 11 bases lay between the germline ends. The CDR3 extends over 15 amino acids. Germline lookup yields CDR1 MNHEY and CDR2 SMNVEV (reference sequence). CDR3 DNA sequence: TGTGCCAGCAGTTTTAGACAGGATAATAATTCACCCCTCCACTTT. It encodes CASSFRQDNNSPLHF.

This rearrangement joins TRBV28 to TRBJ2-1, with a possible D match to TRBD1 (5 bases). V lost 8 bases and J lost 0, with 8 bases in between. The CDR3 loop spans 13 amino acids. Germline CDR1 is MDHEN and CDR2 is SYDVKM. The CDR3 protein is CASRQSSYNEQFF. The CDR3, as DNA: TGTGCCAGCCGACAGAGCTCCTACAATGAGCAGTTCTTC.

The V gene is TRBV6-5, the J gene TRBJ2-6; D is possibly TRBD2 (6 bases). The germline gives CDR1 MNHEY, CDR2 SVGAGI. The germline V and J ends were trimmed by 8 bases and 4 bases, with 15 bases remaining between them. The CDR3 loop spans 15 amino acids. CDR3 DNA sequence: TGTGCCAGCGTGGGCGGGGTAGCCGGGGCCAACGTCCTGACTTTC. Residues: CASVGGVAGANVLTF.

V is TRBV5-1 and J is TRBJ2-1; tentatively, D is TRBD2 (6 bases). Trimming removed 5 bases at V and 8 bases at J, with 14 bases between. The CDR3 is made up of 13 amino acids. CDR1 and CDR2 from the germline V gene are SGHRS and YFSETQ. CDR3 coding DNA: TGCGCCAGCAGATCGGGAGTTGGGGATGAGCAGTTCTTC. Amino acids: CASRSGVGDEQFF. The variable domain in full, completed from reference TRBV5-1 and TRBJ2-1, reads KAGVTQTPRYLIKTRGQQVTLSCSPISGHRSVSWYQQTPGQGLQFLFEYFSETQRNKGNFPGRFSGRQFSNSRSEMNVSTLELGDSALYLCASRSGVGDEQFFGPGTRLTVL.

CDR3 DNA: TGTGCCAGCAGCGCGGGCGTTAGCGGGAGTTCCTACAATGAGCAGTTCTTC. This gives the protein CASSAGVSGSSYNEQFF. J is TRBJ2-1 and V is TRBV9, with TRBD2 matching over 9 bases. There are 17 residues in the CDR3. After removal of 3 bases from V and 1 base from J, the junction contained 8 bases not matched to a gene. The germline V gene has CDR1 SGDLS and CDR2 YYNGEE.

The rearrangement uses TRBV9 and TRBJ2-3; D is ambiguous. Germline CDR1 is SGDLS and CDR2 is YYNGEE. This CDR3 is 14 amino acids long. V was pared by 0 bases and J by 0 bases, with 5 bases between. CDR3 bases: TGTGCCAGCAGCGTAGAAGAGAGCACAGATACGCAGTATTTT. It translates to CASSVEESTDTQYF.

This chain uses TRBV9 with TRBJ2-3; 10 bases match TRBD2. Germline V CDR1 and CDR2: SGDLS, YYNGEE. CDR3 length: 15 residues. V shed 4 bases and J 5 bases; nucleotides not matched to a gene: 7. Here the CDR3 reads CASSPRTSGQDTQYF. CDR3 nucleotides: TGTGCCAGCAGCCCCCGGACTAGCGGCCAAGATACGCAGTATTTT. Complete variable domain (other parts from reference TRBV9 and TRBJ2-3): DSGVTQTPKHLITATGQRVTLRCSPRSGDLSVYWYQQSLDQGLQFLIQYYNGEERAKGNILERFSAQQFPDLHSELNLSSLELGDSALYFCASSPRTSGQDTQYFGPGTRLTVL.

This clone was observed a single time. V is TRBV7-8 and J is TRBJ2-1; 9 bases line up with TRBD2. J gave up 7 bases and V 5 bases, and 18 bases lay outside the gene matches. The CDR3 is made up of 18 amino acids. CDR1 SGHVS and CDR2 FQNEAQ come from the germline V gene. The CDR3 DNA follows: TGTGCCAGCAGCCCGCGTTTGGGCGGGAGGGATTTTGAGAATGAGCAGTTCTTC. This codes for CASSPRLGGRDFENEQFF.

J is TRBJ2-4 and V is TRBV5-4; a weak D match, TRBD2 (5 bases). The V gene's germline CDR1 is SGHNT and CDR2 YYREEE (reference sequence). V lost 3 bases and J 5 bases, leaving 24 bases between the germline ends. This CDR3 has 18 residues. CDR3 bases: TGTGCCAGCAGCTGGTGGGGTTGGCTAATGAGGGCAGAAAACATTCAGTACTTC. Translated, it gives CASSWWGWLMRAENIQYF.

V is TRBV1 and J is TRBJ2-4; the D segment call TRBD2 is taken from the table without a DNA check. TRBV1 is classified as a pseudogene. This CDR3 contains 15 residues. CDR3 amino acids: CTSSHLQGLGGIQYF. In DNA, the CDR3 is TGCACCAGCAGCCACCTACAGGGACTAGGGGGCATTCAGTACTTC.

The chain links TRBV21-1 to TRBJ2-7; the DNA was not used to check the table's D call, TRBD2. TRBV21-1 is listed as a pseudogene. The CDR3 has 13 residues. CDR3 loop: CASFATSVHEQYF. DNA of the CDR3: TGTGCCAGCTTTGCAACCTCGGTCCACGAGCAGTACTTC.

V and J are TRBV6-6 and TRBJ2-3; 9 bases are a match to TRBD2. Germline loops: CDR1 MNHNY, CDR2 SVGAGI (reference sequence). This CDR3 is built from 16 residues. Losses at the gene ends were 6 bases for V and 0 bases for J; bases not matched to a gene: 7. Written as DNA, the CDR3 is TGTGCCAGCAGCCGGATCACTAGCGGGAGCACAGATACGCAGTATTTT. It translates to CASSRITSGSTDTQYF.

CDR3 nucleotides: TGTGCCAGCTCACCGCCGGGGGGCATACAGACCCAGTACTTC. Protein sequence: CASSPPGGIQTQYF. J is TRBJ2-5 and V is TRBV18; maybe TRBD2 (7 bases). Germline assignment: CDR1 KGHSH and CDR2 LQKENI. The CDR3 is 14 amino acids. Trimming pared 3 bases from V and 6 bases from J, leaving 14 bases between.

The chain is built from TRBV5-1 and TRBJ2-7, with D perhaps TRBD1 (6 bases). This CDR3 is 15 amino acids long. Germline V gene data show CDR1 as SGHRS and CDR2 as YFSETQ. V shed 2 bases and J shed 0 bases, with 12 bases lying between them. CDR3 protein: CASSLGQRSSYEQYF. The CDR3 coding sequence is TGCGCCAGCAGCTTAGGACAGAGAAGCTCCTACGAGCAGTACTTC.

The chain couples TRBV29-1 to TRBJ1-5; 7 nucleotides agree with TRBD1. The junction had 3 bases not matched to a gene; V was cut back by 4 bases and J by 3 bases. The CDR3 sequence is 13 residues long. CDR1 is SQVTM, CDR2 ANQGSEA, per germline. CDR3 sequence: CSVGDSYNQPQHF. The CDR3 nucleotides are TGCAGCGTTGGGGACAGTTACAATCAGCCCCAGCATTTT.

The rearrangement joins TRBV10-3 to TRBJ1-2, with D maybe TRBD1 (5 bases). This CDR3 region has 16 residues. Trimming removed 4 bases at V and 7 bases at J, with 22 bases between. Germline values: CDR1 ENHRY, CDR2 SYGVKD. CDR3 in amino acids: CAISGGGETEGSGYTF. CDR3 bases: TGTGCCATCAGTGGTGGGGGGGAGACGGAGGGTTCTGGCTACACCTTC.

The rearrangement joins TRBV2 to TRBJ2-1; 8 nucleotides line up with TRBD2. The germline CDR1 and CDR2 sequences are SNHLY and FYNNEI. The junction had 9 bases not matched to a gene; V was cut back by 10 bases and J by 4 bases. The CDR3 spans 14 residues. The CDR3 loop reads CATTRREGYNEQFF. DNA of the CDR3: TGTGCCACCACTCGACGGGAGGGGTACAATGAGCAGTTCTTC.

This rearrangement joins TRBV28 to TRBJ1-2, with D possibly TRBD1 on 5 matching bases. Trimming took 7 bases from V and 4 from J, leaving 13 bases between them. The CDR3 totals 13 residues. From germline, CDR1 is MDHEN and CDR2 SYDVKM. The chain's CDR3 is CASTLQEGYGYTF. The DNA for the CDR3 is TGTGCCAGCACCTTACAGGAAGGCTATGGCTACACCTTC.

This chain joins TRBV14 and TRBJ2-1, with D hard to call. The V end lost 4 bases, the J end lost 1 base, and 11 bases lay between the germline ends. In germline, CDR1 is SGHDN, CDR2 FVKESK. This CDR3 is built from 15 residues. CDR3 sequence (DNA): TGTGCCAGCAGCCCTGAACTATTATCCTACAATGAGCAGTTCTTC. Translation: CASSPELLSYNEQFF.

V usage is TRBV7-9 and J usage is TRBJ2-7; a weak D match, TRBD2 (5 bases). Germline V CDR1 and CDR2: SEHNR, FQNEAQ (reference sequence). Trimming removed 1 base at V and 7 bases at J, with 8 bases between. This CDR3 is built from 12 residues. For the CDR3, the DNA is TGTGCCAGCAGCTTAGGCCCGGGGGAGCAGTACTTC. Residues: CASSLGPGEQYF.

The chain couples TRBV7-3 to TRBJ2-1; D call uncertain. The CDR3 extends over 14 amino acids. V dropped 5 bases and J dropped 5 bases, with 13 bases sitting between them. Germline CDR1 is SGHTA and CDR2 is FQGTGA. The CDR3 reads CASSPDWANNEQFF. The CDR3 bases are TGTGCCAGCAGCCCCGATTGGGCAAACAATGAGCAGTTCTTC.

V gene TRBV7-2 combines with J gene TRBJ2-5, with TRBD2 matching over 9 bases. CDR1 and CDR2 (germline): SGHTA, FQGNSA. The CDR3 has 19 amino acids. J was trimmed by 0 bases and V by 3 bases; bases with no gene match: 14. This chain's CDR3 is CASSFSGSGRSRYQETQYF. CDR3 sequence (DNA): TGTGCCAGCAGCTTTTCGGGTAGCGGGAGAAGTCGGTACCAAGAGACCCAGTACTTC. The variable domain in full, completed from reference TRBV7-2 and TRBJ2-5, reads GAGVSQSPSNKVTEKGKDVELRCDPISGHTALYWYRQSLGQGLEFLIYFQGNSAPDKSGLPSDRFSAERTGGSVSTLTIQRTQQEDSAVYLCASSFSGSGRSRYQETQYFGPGTRLLVL.

This clone was observed a single time. The chain employs TRBV6-4 and TRBJ2-2; TRBD2 aligns across 7 bases. Germline V lookup: CDR1 MRHNA, CDR2 SNTAGT. V lost 2 bases and J lost 0; bases outside the gene matches: 9. There are 18 residues in the CDR3. The CDR3 spells CASSDAYSGLANTGELFF. In nucleotides, the CDR3 is TGTGCCAGCAGTGACGCTTATAGCGGGCTCGCGAACACCGGGGAGCTGTTTTTT.

V is TRBV2 and J is TRBJ2-1; 9 positions match TRBD2. The trim removed 1 base at V and 2 bases at J, leaving 3 bases unmatched. This CDR3 region has 16 residues. CDR1 and CDR2 (germline): SNHLY, FYNNEI. CDR3 bases: TGTGCCAGCAGTGAAGGGCTAGCGGGACCCTACAATGAGCAGTTCTTC. This gives the protein CASSEGLAGPYNEQFF. Combining the CDR3 with reference TRBV2 and TRBJ2-1 gives the whole variable domain EPEVTQTPSHQVTQMGQEVILRCVPISNHLYFYWYRQILGQKVEFLVSFYNNEISEKSEIFDDQFSVERPDGSNFTLKIRSTKLEDSAMYFCASSEGLAGPYNEQFFGPGTRLTVL.

The chain links TRBV7-8 to TRBJ2-1, with a tentative D call TRBD2 (6 bases). V lost 3 bases, J lost 2 bases, and 8 bases lay in between. This CDR3 is built from 14 residues. The V gene's germline CDR1 is SGHVS and CDR2 FQNEAQ. CDR3 sequence reads: CASSFSGAYNEQFF. The CDR3, as DNA: TGTGCCAGCAGCTTCTCGGGAGCCTACAATGAGCAGTTCTTC.

This chain connects TRBV28 to TRBJ1-5; 10 bases are shared with TRBD1. J was trimmed by 4 bases and V by 7 bases; bases with no gene match: 22. Germline lookup yields CDR1 MDHEN and CDR2 SYDVKM. The CDR3 has 20 residues. CDR3 in amino acids: CASNWNRDRGGLKTNQPQHF. CDR3 DNA: TGTGCCAGCAATTGGAACCGGGACAGGGGAGGTCTGAAAACAAATCAGCCCCAGCATTTT.